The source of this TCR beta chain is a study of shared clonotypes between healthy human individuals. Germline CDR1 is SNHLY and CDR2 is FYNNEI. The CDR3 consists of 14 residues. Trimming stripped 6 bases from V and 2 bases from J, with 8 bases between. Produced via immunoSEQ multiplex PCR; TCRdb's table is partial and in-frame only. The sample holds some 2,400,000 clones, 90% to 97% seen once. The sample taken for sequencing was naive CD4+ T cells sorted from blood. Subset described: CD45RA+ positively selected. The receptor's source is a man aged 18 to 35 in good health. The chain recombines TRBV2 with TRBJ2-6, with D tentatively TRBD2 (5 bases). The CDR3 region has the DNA TGTGCCAGCAGCGGGAAGCCTGGGGCCAACGTCCTGACTTTC. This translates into CASSGKPGANVLTF.